A selection of T cell receptor beta chains follows, all from one sample in a study of blood T cells in healthy people across ages. TCRdb processed the 5' RACE reads anew with MiXCR; each CDR3 protein has one entry. The sample yields 1.5 million or so distinct CDR3 sequences, about 45% seen once. The sequenced sample was blood. The source of these receptors is a woman between 18 and 29 years old in good health. Each CDR3 is given with its conserved first and last residue. D genes are given only for firm matches.

cdr3_aa v_call d_call j_call
CSARFPGRDYGYTF TRBV20-1 NA TRBJ1-2
CASSLDGGEETQYF TRBV12-3/TRBV12-4 TRBD2 TRBJ2-5
CASSPERRSYEQYF TRBV7-2 NA TRBJ2-7
CASSQVEGAGTSYEQFF TRBV4-2 NA TRBJ2-1
CASSQTTGFEQYF TRBV4-1 NA TRBJ2-5
CASSLSYGIYEQYF TRBV27 NA TRBJ2-7
CSARRDTGGNQPQHF TRBV20-1 NA TRBJ1-5
CASSFIRHWAGGPQSINERFF TRBV7-8 TRBD2 TRBJ2-1
CSIYTGKTDYNEQYF TRBV20-1 NA TRBJ2-5
CSVAGTTEAFF TRBV29-1 NA TRBJ1-1
CASSPGTGGDYNEQFF TRBV7-9 TRBD1 TRBJ2-1
CPSSLSGGADTQYF TRBV7-9 TRBD2 TRBJ2-3
CASSLGGGHPLYNEQFF TRBV7-2 NA TRBJ2-1
CSARSTGTYLEAFF TRBV20-1 NA TRBJ1-1
CASSPRGSGARYEQYF TRBV7-6 NA TRBJ2-7
CASSPLVPEGGEKLFF TRBV7-9 NA TRBJ1-4
CASTLEGAFSYNEQFF TRBV12-3/TRBV12-4 TRBD1 TRBJ2-1
CASSQDGFTGELFF TRBV4-3 NA TRBJ2-2
CASRSSSFPDTQYF TRBV9 NA TRBJ2-3
CASSPNPGGLTDTQYF TRBV5-1 TRBD2 TRBJ2-3
CASRQQGRENTEAFF TRBV27 NA TRBJ1-1
CSAPRGGQETQYF TRBV20-1 TRBD2 TRBJ2-5
CASSLLRLNYGYTF TRBV12-3/TRBV12-4 NA TRBJ1-2
CASSKVKRGLTYNEQFF TRBV21-1 NA TRBJ2-1
CASSLPGEQPQHF TRBV5-8 NA TRBJ1-5
CATSDYPRDANNEQFF TRBV24-1 NA TRBJ2-1
CASSPGRPEGQPQHF TRBV5-1 NA TRBJ1-5
CASLAGAHYGYTF TRBV28 NA TRBJ1-2
CASSLILAGNIGELFF TRBV7-8 TRBD2 TRBJ2-2
CSARGSGGLTYEQYF TRBV20-1 TRBD2 TRBJ2-7
CSARSATSLNEQFF TRBV20-1 TRBD2 TRBJ2-1
CSVAGHPSEEKLFF TRBV29-1 NA TRBJ1-4
CASSLGLVLDEQYF TRBV27 TRBD2 TRBJ2-7
CSPILRTLEAFF TRBV20-1 NA TRBJ1-1
CASSYRNRLNTEAFF TRBV6-5 NA TRBJ1-1
CVSRSMDEQFF TRBV5-1 NA TRBJ2-1
CASSKNGTGNEQYF TRBV21-1 NA TRBJ2-7
CASSYNQGPNTEAFF TRBV6-5 NA TRBJ1-1
CASSWLDSTEAFF TRBV5-1 NA TRBJ1-1
CASSQTRNYGYTF TRBV3-1 NA TRBJ1-2
CASSSGLSGDTQYF TRBV7-2 NA TRBJ2-3
CASSPRTGAIYGYTF TRBV7-2 TRBD1 TRBJ1-2
CAISVSEDEQFF TRBV10-3 NA TRBJ2-1
CASSQDAGGITEAFF TRBV4-1 TRBD1 TRBJ1-1
CASSLSHSGTEAFF TRBV27 NA TRBJ1-1
CASSLLLATDTQYF TRBV7-3 TRBD2 TRBJ2-3
CASKSPDTQYF TRBV27 NA TRBJ2-3
CASSWVGEDTQYF TRBV5-1 NA TRBJ2-3
CASSTPTGSYEQYF TRBV6-6 NA TRBJ2-7
CASSSIWDTGKNDQPQHF TRBV28 NA TRBJ1-5
CSARGTAAGFSQPQHF TRBV20-1 NA TRBJ1-5
CASRQDGRRLGYEQYF TRBV3-1 NA TRBJ2-7
CASSRTVAKNIQYF TRBV2 NA TRBJ2-4
CSGATDTQYF TRBV29-1 NA TRBJ2-3
CASSLVGPTGELFF TRBV5-1 NA TRBJ2-2
CSARPGTSGRDTQYF TRBV20-1 TRBD2 TRBJ2-3
CASAGVLSYNEQFF TRBV12-3/TRBV12-4 NA TRBJ2-1
CASSFLADHNEQFF TRBV11-1 TRBD2 TRBJ2-1
CASSQEGGRADYEQYF TRBV4-2 NA TRBJ2-7
CASSFRPSGGSSTDTQYF TRBV27 TRBD2 TRBJ2-3